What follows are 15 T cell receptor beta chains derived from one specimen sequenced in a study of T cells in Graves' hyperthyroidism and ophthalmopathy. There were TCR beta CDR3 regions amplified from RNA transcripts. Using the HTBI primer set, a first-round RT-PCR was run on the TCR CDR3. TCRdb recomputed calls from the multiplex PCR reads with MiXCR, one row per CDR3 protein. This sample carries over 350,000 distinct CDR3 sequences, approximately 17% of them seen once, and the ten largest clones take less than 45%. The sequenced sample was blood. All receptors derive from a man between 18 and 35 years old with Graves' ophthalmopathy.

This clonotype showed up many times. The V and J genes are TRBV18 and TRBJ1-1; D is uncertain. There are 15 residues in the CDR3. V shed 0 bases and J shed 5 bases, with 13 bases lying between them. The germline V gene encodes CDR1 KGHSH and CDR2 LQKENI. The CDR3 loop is CASSPPLPSGTEAFF. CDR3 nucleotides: TGTGCCAGCTCACCACCGCTTCCGAGTGGAACTGAAGCTTTCTTT.

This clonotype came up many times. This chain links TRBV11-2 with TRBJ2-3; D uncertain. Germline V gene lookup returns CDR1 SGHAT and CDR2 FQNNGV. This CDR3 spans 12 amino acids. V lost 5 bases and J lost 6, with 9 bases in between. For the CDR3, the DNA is TGTGCCAGCAGCAAGAGTCTGGATACGCAGTATTTT. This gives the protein CASSKSLDTQYF.

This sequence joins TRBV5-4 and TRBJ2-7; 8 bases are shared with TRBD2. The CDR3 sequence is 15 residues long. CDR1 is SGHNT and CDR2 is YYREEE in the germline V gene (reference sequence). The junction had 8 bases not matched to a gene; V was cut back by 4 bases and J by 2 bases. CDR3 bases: TGTGCCAGCAGCGGTGTGGCGGGGGGTCCCTACGAGCAGTACTTC. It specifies CASSGVAGGPYEQYF.

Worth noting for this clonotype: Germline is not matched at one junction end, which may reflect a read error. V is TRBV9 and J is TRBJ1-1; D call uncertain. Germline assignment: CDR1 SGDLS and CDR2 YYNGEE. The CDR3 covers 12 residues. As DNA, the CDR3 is TGTGCCAACAGCCCCCAGAACACTGAAGCTTTCTTT. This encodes CANSPQNTEAFF.

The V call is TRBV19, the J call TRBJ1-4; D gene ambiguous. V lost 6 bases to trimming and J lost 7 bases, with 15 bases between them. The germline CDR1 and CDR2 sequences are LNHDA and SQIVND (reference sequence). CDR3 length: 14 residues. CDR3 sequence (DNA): TGTGCCAGTAGCCGACCCGGGCGGGGTGAAAAACTGTTTTTT. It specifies CASSRPGRGEKLFF.

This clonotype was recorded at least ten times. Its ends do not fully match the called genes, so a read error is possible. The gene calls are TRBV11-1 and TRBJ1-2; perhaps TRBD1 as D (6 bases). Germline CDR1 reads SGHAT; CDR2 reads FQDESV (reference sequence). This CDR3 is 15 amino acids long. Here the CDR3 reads CASSPRTANNYGYTF. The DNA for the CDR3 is TGTGCCAGCAGCCCGAGGACAGCAAACAACTACGGCTACACCTTC.

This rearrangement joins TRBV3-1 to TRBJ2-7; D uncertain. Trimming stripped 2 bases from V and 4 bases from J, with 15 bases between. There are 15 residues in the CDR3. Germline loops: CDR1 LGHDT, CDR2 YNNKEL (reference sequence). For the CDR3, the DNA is TGTGCCAGCAGCCAATCAGGCTTCACCGCGTACGAGCAGTACTTC. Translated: CASSQSGFTAYEQYF.

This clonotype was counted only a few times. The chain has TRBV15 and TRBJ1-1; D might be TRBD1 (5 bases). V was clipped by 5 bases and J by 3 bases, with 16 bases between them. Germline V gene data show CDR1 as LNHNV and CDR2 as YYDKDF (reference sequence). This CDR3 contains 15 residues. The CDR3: CATSPTRGVDTEAFF. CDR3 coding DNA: TGTGCCACCAGCCCTACCCGGGGCGTCGACACTGAAGCTTTCTTT.

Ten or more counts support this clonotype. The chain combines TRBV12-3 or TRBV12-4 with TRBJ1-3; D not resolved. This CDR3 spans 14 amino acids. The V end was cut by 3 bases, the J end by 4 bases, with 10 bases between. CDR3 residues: CASSLPGNGNTIYF. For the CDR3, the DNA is TGTGCCAGCAGTTTGCCGGGGAACGGAAACACCATATATTTT.

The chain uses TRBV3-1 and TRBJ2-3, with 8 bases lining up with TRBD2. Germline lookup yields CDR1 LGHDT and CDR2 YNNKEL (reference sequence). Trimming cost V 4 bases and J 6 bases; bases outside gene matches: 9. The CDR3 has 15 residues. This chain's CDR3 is CASSLDGGAQDTQYF. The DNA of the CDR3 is TGTGCCAGCAGCCTTGACGGGGGGGCCCAGGATACGCAGTATTTT.

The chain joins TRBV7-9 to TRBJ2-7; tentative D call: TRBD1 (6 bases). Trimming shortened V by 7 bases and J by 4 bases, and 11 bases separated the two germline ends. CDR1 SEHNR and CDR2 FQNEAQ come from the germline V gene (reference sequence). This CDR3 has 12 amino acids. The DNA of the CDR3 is TGTGCCAGCACCTACAGGGAATACGAGCAGTACTTC. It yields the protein CASTYREYEQYF. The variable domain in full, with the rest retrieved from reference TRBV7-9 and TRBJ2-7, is DTGVSQNPRHKITKRGQNVTFRCDPISEHNRLYWYRQTLGQGPEFLTYFQNEAQLEKSRLLSDRFSAERPKGSFSTLEIQRTEQGDSAMYLCASTYREYEQYFGPGTRLTVT.

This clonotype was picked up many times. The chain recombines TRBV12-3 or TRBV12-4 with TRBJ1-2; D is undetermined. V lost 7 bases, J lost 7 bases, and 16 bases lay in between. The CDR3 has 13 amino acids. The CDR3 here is CASIPGPVGGYTF. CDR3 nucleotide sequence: TGTGCCAGCATTCCTGGACCTGTCGGTGGCTACACCTTC.

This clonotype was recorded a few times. The CDR3, as DNA: TGCGCCAGCAGCCAACAACAGGGGCTCGAGACCCAGTACTTC. This gives the protein CASSQQQGLETQYF. The chain employs TRBV4-1 and TRBJ2-5, with 7 bases matching TRBD1. V lost 2 bases and J lost 5; bases outside the gene matches: 5. Germline CDR1 reads MGHRA; CDR2 reads YSYEKL. The CDR3 loop spans 14 amino acids.

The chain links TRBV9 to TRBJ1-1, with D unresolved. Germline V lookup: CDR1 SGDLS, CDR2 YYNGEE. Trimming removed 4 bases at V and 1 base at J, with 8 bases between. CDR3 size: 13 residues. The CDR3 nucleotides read TGTGCCAGCAGCCCCCATAAGAACACTGAAGCTTTCTTT. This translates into CASSPHKNTEAFF.

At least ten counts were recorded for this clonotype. CDR3 amino acids: CASSLYYSTDTQYF. CDR3 coding DNA: TGTGCCAGCAGTTTATATTATAGCACAGATACGCAGTATTTT. This sequence joins TRBV27 and TRBJ2-3; D is ambiguous. The CDR3 spans 14 residues. The V end was cut by 1 base, the J end by 0 bases, with 5 bases between. Germline V gives CDR1 MNHEY, CDR2 SMNVEV (reference sequence).